The 15 T cell receptor beta chains listed next were all sequenced from one sample in a study of Ad26.COV2.S vaccination and SARS-CoV-2 variants. Libraries were prepared by immunoSEQ multiplex PCR; TCRdb keeps only in-frame clonotypes and omits some of them. The profile covers approximately 420,000 clones, with 80% to 90% appearing a single time and about 3.6% taken by the ten largest. Treatment defined: around 19 received Ad26.COV2.S at low or high dose, single or two shots; 5 received placebo; per-sample allocation not given. The samples were gathered on day 63 after the first injection of vaccine or placebo. The source was peripheral blood, collected in a trial of Ad26.COV2.S vaccine versus placebo. These receptors came from a person aged 18-60 years who received the Ad26.COV2.S COVID-19 vaccine or a placebo.

This sequence joins TRBV4-3 and TRBJ1-3; D ambiguous. The CDR3 sequence is 17 residues long. The V end was cut by 1 base, the J end by 3 bases, with 16 bases between. The V gene's germline CDR1 is LGHNA and CDR2 YSLEER. DNA of the CDR3: TGCGCCAGCAGCCAAGTTACCGGGCGGAAGGATGGAAACACCATATATTTT. Amino acid sequence: CASSQVTGRKDGNTIYF.

This clone was recorded only once. The genes are TRBV10-2 and TRBJ1-2; perhaps TRBD1 as D (5 bases). CDR3 length: 14 amino acids. V dropped 2 bases and J dropped 6 bases, with 13 bases sitting between them. Germline CDR1 is WSHSY and CDR2 is SAAADI. CDR3 bases: TGCGCCAGCAGTGAGATCAGGGTAGGGGATGGCTACACCTTC. This translates into CASSEIRVGDGYTF.

Details on this clone: The junction differs from germline at one of its ends, possibly a read error. The genes are TRBV3-1 (or the pseudogene TRBV3-2) and TRBJ1-2, with TRBD1 as a possible D gene (6 bases). This CDR3 contains 11 residues. Germline CDR1 and CDR2: LGHDT and YNNKEL (reference sequence). The CDR3 loop reads CASSQGTARNF. The DNA of the CDR3 is TGTGCCAGCAGCCAAGGGACAGCCCGGAATTTC.

J is TRBJ1-1 and V is TRBV5-1; TRBD1 is a possible D gene (5 bases). Germline CDR1 SGHRS, CDR2 YFSETQ. CDR3 length: 14 amino acids. Deletions cut 0 bases from V and 11 bases from J, with 17 bases between. The DNA of the CDR3 is TGCGCCAGCAGCTTGGCCAGTCAGGGAACCGTCGCTTTCTTT. This sequence encodes CASSLASQGTVAFF.

The V and J genes are TRBV7-2 and TRBJ2-3, with a weak D call TRBD1 (5 bases). V lost 2 bases, J lost 6 bases, and 18 bases lay in between. Per the germline V gene, CDR1 is SGHTA and CDR2 is FQGNSA. The CDR3 sequence is 16 residues long. In nucleotides, the CDR3 is TGTGCCAGCAGCTTAAAAGGGGCCGCTAAATTGGATACGCAGTATTTT. It translates to CASSLKGAAKLDTQYF.

This clone was detected only once. V and J are TRBV6-6 and TRBJ1-6, with TRBD1 matching over 7 bases. Germline V gene data show CDR1 as MNHNY and CDR2 as SVGAGI (reference sequence). V dropped 5 bases and J dropped 6; count of bases not matched to a gene: 7. This CDR3 is 15 amino acids long. CDR3 sequence reads: CASSPRQGLNSPLHF. The CDR3 region has the DNA TGTGCCAGCAGTCCCCGACAGGGCCTTAATTCACCCCTCCACTTT.

The gene calls are TRBV3-1 (or the pseudogene TRBV3-2) and TRBJ2-1, with 9 bases that match TRBD1. V lost 4 bases, J lost 6 bases, and 7 bases stayed unmatched. This CDR3 has 15 residues. In germline, CDR1 is LGHDT, CDR2 YNNKEL (reference sequence). The CDR3 sequence is CASSPSRDRVNEQFF. CDR3 DNA: TGTGCCAGCAGCCCATCCCGGGACAGGGTCAATGAGCAGTTCTTC.

The chain recombines TRBV27 with TRBJ1-2, with D maybe TRBD1 (5 bases). Germline CDR1 and CDR2: MNHEY and SMNVEV (reference sequence). The CDR3 length is 13 residues. Between the trimmed V and J ends, which lost 8 bases and 8 bases, there was a span of 18 bases. The CDR3, as DNA: TGTGCCAGCGCCCCGTCGGGGGTCTTGGGCTACACCTTC. Translating gives CASAPSGVLGYTF.

The V and J genes are TRBV9 and TRBJ2-2; no definite D call. The CDR3 covers 13 residues. Germline assignment: CDR1 SGDLS and CDR2 YYNGEE. V was pared by 4 bases and J by 4 bases, with 8 bases between. Here the CDR3 reads CASSLDLTGELFF. In nucleotides, the CDR3 is TGTGCCAGCAGCTTAGACCTCACCGGGGAGCTGTTTTTT.

The V gene is TRBV5-4, the J gene TRBJ1-1; tentatively, D is TRBD1 (5 bases). The CDR3 is 16 amino acids. V dropped 0 bases and J dropped 1 base, with 13 bases sitting between them. Germline V gene lookup returns CDR1 SGHNT and CDR2 YYREEE (reference sequence). The CDR3 bases are TGTGCCAGCAGCTTGGGCCGGGGGACGGCGAACACTGAAGCTTTCTTT. Residues: CASSLGRGTANTEAFF.

J is TRBJ2-5 and V is TRBV7-2, with 9 bases fitting TRBD2. This CDR3 has 13 amino acids. After removal of 6 bases from V and 5 bases from J, the junction contained 4 bases not matched to a gene. The germline V gene has CDR1 SGHTA and CDR2 FQGNSA. CDR3 DNA sequence: TGTGCCAGCAGACGTGCGGGGGGGGAGACCCAGTACTTC. Protein sequence: CASRRAGGETQYF.

The chain couples TRBV19 to TRBJ1-4; D is perhaps TRBD1 (5 bases). CDR1 is LNHDA and CDR2 is SQIVND in the germline V gene (reference sequence). The V end lost 6 bases, the J end lost 8 bases, and 22 bases lay between the germline ends. The CDR3 is 16 residues long. The CDR3 DNA reads as TGTGCCAGTAGCCGAGTATACGGGGCTTTCGAGGAAAAACTGTTTTTT. Its translation: CASSRVYGAFEEKLFF.

The chain uses TRBV6-5 and TRBJ1-2, with 10 positions matching TRBD1. Germline CDR1 MNHEY, CDR2 SVGAGI. The ends lost 6 bases at V and 5 bases at J; junction bases unmatched: 6. This CDR3 is built from 14 residues. CDR3 DNA sequence: TGTGCCAGCAGAAGGACAGGGGGAGGATATGGCTACACCTTC. The encoded protein is CASRRTGGGYGYTF.

The chain links TRBV6-2 or TRBV6-3 to TRBJ1-6, with D uncertain. Germline assignment: CDR1 MNHEY and CDR2 SVGEGT. CDR3 length equals 13 residues. V was clipped by 5 bases and J by 10 bases, with 12 bases between them. In nucleotides, the CDR3 is TGTGCCAGCAGTCGACGACATGAGTCACCCCTCCACTTT. Translation: CASSRRHESPLHF.

The rearrangement uses TRBV7-8 and TRBJ2-1, with D possibly being TRBD1 (7 bases). Germline assignment: CDR1 SGHVS and CDR2 FQNEAQ. V was cut by 2 bases and J by 3 bases, with 11 bases left in between. The CDR3 length is 15 residues. This chain's CDR3 is CASSLQGGVYNEQFF. CDR3 DNA sequence: TGTGCCAGCAGCTTACAGGGGGGAGTCTACAATGAGCAGTTCTTC. The entire variable domain, with the rest obtained from reference TRBV7-8 and TRBJ2-1, is as follows: GAGVSQSPRYKVAKRGQDVALRCDPISGHVSLFWYQQALGQGPEFLTYFQNEAQLDKSGLPSDRFFAERPEGSVSTLKIQRTQQEDSAVYLCASSLQGGVYNEQFFGPGTRLTVL.